This T cell receptor (beta chain) was sequenced during a study of shared clonotypes between healthy human individuals. CDR3 length: 12 residues. Trimming cost V 5 bases and J 1 base, with 6 bases left between them. The germline V gene has CDR1 SQVTM and CDR2 ANQGSEA. Turning to this clone: What it binds is not known.

Negatively enriched CD4+ T cells were divided by CD45RA into naive and memory. Across several immunoSEQ plates, the genomic DNA of each subset was split evenly. The assay was immunoSEQ multiplex PCR, and TCRdb's table has in-frame clones only and misses some. The sample consists of 700,000 or so clones, less than 80% of them appearing once. Regarding the study as a whole: Clonotype sharing among donors was thought likely to change with sequencing depth. Against clonotypes common to all four donors, non-shared ones had lower generation probabilities.

Source material: memory CD4+ T cells sorted from blood. Regarding subset: CD45RA-negative fraction. The origin of this receptor is a woman in her twenties or thirties in good health. V gene TRBV29-1 combines with J gene TRBJ1-3; D remains unclear. The CDR3 protein is CSVRSSGNTIYF. In DNA form, the CDR3 reads TGCAGCGTTAGATCGTCTGGAAACACCATATATTTT.